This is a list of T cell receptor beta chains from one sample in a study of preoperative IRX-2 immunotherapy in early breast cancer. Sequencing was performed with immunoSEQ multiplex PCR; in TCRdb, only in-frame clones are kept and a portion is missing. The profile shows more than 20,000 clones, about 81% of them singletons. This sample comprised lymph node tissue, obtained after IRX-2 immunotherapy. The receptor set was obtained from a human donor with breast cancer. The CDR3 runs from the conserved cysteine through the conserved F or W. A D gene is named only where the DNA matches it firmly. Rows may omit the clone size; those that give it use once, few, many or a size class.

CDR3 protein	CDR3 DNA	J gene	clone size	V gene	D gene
CASSEQIHQGDEQFF	TGCGCCAGCAGCGAACAAATACATCAGGGCGATGAGCAGTTCTTC	TRBJ2-1	-	TRBV5-1	-
CASSLQGGYYEQFF	TGTGCCAGCAGCTTGCAGGGGGGTTACTATGAGCAGTTCTTC	TRBJ2-1	-	TRBV7-5	-
CASTRAGLDQPQHF	TGTGCCAGCACAAGAGCGGGGTTGGATCAGCCCCAGCATTTT	TRBJ1-5	-	TRBV7-1	-
CASSPVGENTEAFF	TGTGCCAGCTCACCGGTAGGGGAGAACACTGAAGCTTTCTTT	TRBJ1-1	few	TRBV18	-
CSVARGSDQPQHF	TGCAGCGTTGCCCGGGGATCCGATCAGCCCCAGCATTTT	TRBJ1-5	-	TRBV29-1	-
CAWSKKTGVDNSPLHF	TGTGCCTGGAGTAAAAAGACAGGGGTCGATAATTCACCCCTCCACTTT	TRBJ1-6	few	TRBV30	TRBD1
CASSNLGQGAAFF	TGTGCCAGCAGTAACCTGGGACAGGGGGCCGCTTTCTTT	TRBJ1-1	-	TRBV27	TRBD1
CASSPQRGGNTEAFF	TGTGCCAGTAGTCCGCAGAGGGGGGGGAACACTGAAGCTTTCTTT	TRBJ1-1	-	TRBV19	-
CASSEWQGRTGELFF	TGTGCCAGCAGTGAGTGGCAGGGGAGGACCGGGGAGCTGTTTTTT	TRBJ2-2	-	TRBV6-8	-
CASSDGLAGTDTQYF	TGTGCCAGCAGTGACGGACTAGCGGGCACAGATACGCAGTATTTT	TRBJ2-3	once	TRBV6-8	TRBD2
CASRATKNTEAFF	TGTGCCAGTAGGGCTACAAAGAACACTGAAGCTTTCTTT	TRBJ1-1	-	TRBV19	-
CASSQGGQSTDTQYF	TGCGCCAGCAGCCAAGGGGGTCAGAGCACAGATACGCAGTATTTT	TRBJ2-3	-	TRBV23-1	-
CASSGGTGTGFF	TGTGCCAGCAGTGGTGGGACCGGGACAGGCTTCTTC	TRBJ2-7	-	TRBV6-8	TRBD1
CASGQGQSAGYTF	TGTGCCAGCGGACAGGGGCAATCGGCTGGCTACACCTTC	TRBJ1-2	-	TRBV28	TRBD1
CASSLESSGANVLTF	TGCGCCAGCAGCTTGGAGAGCTCTGGGGCCAACGTCCTGACTTTC	TRBJ2-6	-	TRBV5-1	-
CASSSFGADYYGYTF	TGTGCCAGCAGCTCCTTTGGGGCAGACTACTATGGCTACACCTTC	TRBJ1-2	few	TRBV11-3	-
CASVDSTGFNQPQHF	TGTGCCAGCGTCGATTCGACAGGATTTAATCAGCCCCAGCATTTT	TRBJ1-5	-	TRBV6-8	-
CASSDNWGSIAETQYF	TGTGCCAGCAGTGACAACTGGGGTTCGATAGCGGAGACCCAGTACTTC	TRBJ2-5	-	TRBV25-1	-
CASSRDRGTEAFF	TGTGCCAGCTCAAGGGACAGGGGCACTGAAGCTTTCTTT	TRBJ1-1	-	TRBV18	TRBD1
CASSESPGRIISGANVLTF	TGTGCCAGCAGTGAAAGCCCGGGACGGATTATCTCTGGGGCCAACGTCCTGACTTTC	TRBJ2-6	-	TRBV7-4	-
CASSYGTGDRAKNIQYF	TGTGCCAGCAGTTACGGGACAGGGGATAGGGCCAAAAACATTCAGTACTTC	TRBJ2-4	-	TRBV6-7	TRBD1
CASSFGQGVNGYTF	TGTGCCAGCAGCTTCGGACAGGGGGTGAATGGCTACACCTTC	TRBJ1-2	-	TRBV11-3	TRBD1